This T cell receptor beta chain was obtained from a study of OX40 agonist ivuxolimab in advanced cancers. About the research overall: Age averaged around 60 years (range about 23 to 80), and just over 80% were male. Three patients, one with hepatocellular carcinoma and two with cutaneous melanoma, responded partially.

Assay used: immunoSEQ multiplex PCR; TCRdb lists only in-frame clones, some missing. The sample contains roughly 48,000 clones, over 80% of which appear only once. The CDR3 covers 14 residues. Deletions cut 4 bases from V and 6 bases from J, with 16 bases between. CDR1 and CDR2 (germline): SGHNT, YYREEE (reference sequence). The sample here was CD4+ or CD8+ T cells sorted from blood, taken in a trial of the OX40 agonist ivuxolimab. This sequence joins TRBV5-4 and TRBJ1-2, with D perhaps matching TRBD1 (5 bases). The source is an adult with an advanced solid tumor such as melanoma, head and neck, liver or kidney cancer. CDR3 in amino acids: CASSPTRGGNGYTF. Here the CDR3 DNA reads TGTGCCAGCAGCCCGACACGGGGGGGGAATGGCTACACCTTC.